The rows below give T cell receptor beta chains drawn from one sample of a study of T cells in Graves' hyperthyroidism and ophthalmopathy. One entry per CDR3 protein results from TCRdb running MiXCR on the multiplex PCR reads. This sample has approximately 430,000 distinct CDR3 sequences; about 15% occur once, and the top ten carry almost 8%. The material sequenced was blood. The source of these receptors is a woman between 18 and 30 years old with Graves' hyperthyroidism. Both conserved end residues are part of each CDR3.

v_gene: TRBV11-3; CDR3aa: CASSGGGPGSGELFF
v_gene: TRBV27; CDR3aa: CASSLSRGSVGYEQYF
v_gene: TRBV20-1; CDR3aa: CSASGGSGTQETQYF
v_gene: TRBV20-1; CDR3aa: CSARKESGTEAFF
v_gene: TRBV4-2; CDR3aa: CASSPLAGGVGNEQFF
v_gene: TRBV2; CDR3aa: CASSALARGLDTQYF
v_gene: TRBV5-1; CDR3aa: CASRRRTGETQYF
v_gene: TRBV10-1; CDR3aa: CGDRAFNQPQHF
v_gene: TRBV7-3; CDR3aa: CASGAGGTTDTQYF
v_gene: TRBV18; CDR3aa: CASSPPGSGRTTGELFF
v_gene: TRBV28; CDR3aa: CASSLNMRGKRDNSPLHF
v_gene: TRBV7-9; CDR3aa: CASSLGTSGAAETQYF
v_gene: TRBV4-3; CDR3aa: CASSQDLAGRANTQYF
v_gene: TRBV10-3; CDR3aa: CAIRDTAGDEKLFF
v_gene: TRBV4-1; CDR3aa: CASSQDYWKQGTYEQYF
v_gene: TRBV7-7; CDR3aa: CASSLERRGGFETQYF
v_gene: TRBV11-2; CDR3aa: CASSWGVGGTEAFF
v_gene: TRBV19; CDR3aa: CASSITGQGPSGANVLTF
v_gene: TRBV6-1; CDR3aa: CASTDPGQGYNEQFF
v_gene: TRBV12-3/TRBV12-4; CDR3aa: CASSLRRGGTGELFF
v_gene: TRBV20-1; CDR3aa: CSAGLPPEQYF
v_gene: TRBV6-5; CDR3aa: CASSYSTGAGYTF
v_gene: TRBV30; CDR3aa: CAWQQGTGETQYF
v_gene: TRBV6-5; CDR3aa: CASSYQGNAGANVLTF
v_gene: TRBV13; CDR3aa: CASSPPPGEVNTGELFF
v_gene: TRBV5-1; CDR3aa: CASSLEGRANGYTF
v_gene: TRBV10-3; CDR3aa: CAISQRGGEEAGANVLTF
v_gene: TRBV7-2; CDR3aa: CASSLGRTSSTDTQYF
v_gene: TRBV6-2/TRBV6-3; CDR3aa: CASSYLLVLAENSNYNEQFF
v_gene: TRBV5-1; CDR3aa: CASSIQGGDGYTF
v_gene: TRBV6-1; CDR3aa: CASSETDRVRTYEQYF
v_gene: TRBV9; CDR3aa: CASDRGNAGETQYF